Below, 26 T cell receptor beta chains from the same sample are listed, as sequenced in a study of molecular identifiers for immune sequencing clone quantification. TCRdb re-called the PCR reads through MiXCR, storing one row per CDR3 protein. This sample has around 470,000 distinct CDR3 sequences; around 21% occur once, and the top ten carry 0.7% to 1%. Sequencing used naive CD8+ T cells from blood, with Jurkat cell RNA spiked in. This sample's subset: FACS-sorted CD8+CD4-CCR7+CD45RA+ naive T cells. All receptors come from a human donor in good health. Some libraries in this study had Jurkat cell RNA spiked in.

Ten or more counts support this clonotype. The V gene is TRBV20-1, the J gene TRBJ1-5; 12 positions match TRBD1. The V segment lost 5 bases and the J segment 1 base; nucleotides outside the gene matches: 12. CDR1 is DFQATT and CDR2 is SNEGSKA in the germline V gene (reference sequence). The CDR3 length is 18 residues. CDR3 residues: CSAPSGTGGVGSNQPQHF. The CDR3 DNA follows: TGCAGTGCTCCTTCCGGGACAGGGGGCGTAGGGAGCAATCAGCCCCAGCATTTT.

This clonotype occurred many times. CDR3 sequence (DNA): TGTGCCAGCAGCTACCCCTCTGGTCCCCGCACAGATACGCAGTATTTT. As protein: CASSYPSGPRTDTQYF. The chain links TRBV5-4 to TRBJ2-3; D call uncertain. Trimming took 3 bases from V and 1 from J, leaving 15 bases between them. CDR1 SGHNT and CDR2 YYREEE come from the germline V gene (reference sequence). The length of the CDR3 is 16 residues.

This clonotype appeared many times. The chain joins TRBV29-1 to TRBJ1-1; D uncertain. CDR3 length: 12 amino acids. Per germline, CDR1 SQVTM and CDR2 ANQGSEA. V shed 3 bases and J shed 5 bases, with 10 bases lying between them. The CDR3 here is CSVDGRETEAFF. DNA of the CDR3: TGCAGCGTTGACGGCAGAGAGACTGAAGCTTTCTTT.

This clonotype turned up a few times. This chain joins TRBV19 and TRBJ2-7, with D hard to call. Trimming took 6 bases from V and 3 from J, leaving 15 bases between them. CDR1 LNHDA and CDR2 SQIVND come from the germline V gene (reference sequence). The CDR3 spans 14 residues. The CDR3, as DNA: TGTGCCAGTAGCCCCGGTGACGACTTCTACGAGCAGTACTTC. Protein product: CASSPGDDFYEQYF.

This clonotype has ten or more counts. The rearrangement links TRBV7-2 to TRBJ2-3; D remains ambiguous. From germline, CDR1 is SGHTA and CDR2 FQGNSA. This CDR3 has 17 residues. Trimming removed 2 bases at V and 2 bases at J, with 17 bases between. The CDR3 here is CASSLNPDMAPTDTQYF. The CDR3 DNA reads TGTGCCAGCAGCTTAAACCCAGATATGGCCCCCACAGATACGCAGTATTTT.

This clonotype was seen only a few times. The chain carries TRBV19 and TRBJ1-2; D is possibly TRBD1 (6 bases). This CDR3 region has 13 residues. Trimming pared 8 bases from V and 4 bases from J, leaving 14 bases between. The germline V gene encodes CDR1 LNHDA and CDR2 SQIVND (reference sequence). DNA for the CDR3: TGTGCCAGTGCCCCCGGGACAACCTATGGCTACACCTTC. This gives the protein CASAPGTTYGYTF.

This sequence joins TRBV12-3 or TRBV12-4 and TRBJ1-5; 7 bases agree with TRBD1. The CDR3 length is 15 residues. Germline trimming cut 6 bases from V and 3 bases from J; bases unmatched to any gene: 8. As DNA, the CDR3 is TGTGCCAGCAGGCCCGGGACAGATAACAATCAGCCCCAGCATTTT. This encodes CASRPGTDNNQPQHF.

The chain couples TRBV11-3 to TRBJ2-1, with 10 bases aligning to TRBD1. Germline loops: CDR1 SGHNT, CDR2 YENEEA. Germline trimming cut 4 bases from V and 7 bases from J; bases unmatched to any gene: 7. CDR3 size: 15 residues. CDR3 sequence reads: CASSYGTGDRNEQFF. Here the CDR3 DNA reads TGTGCCAGCAGCTACGGGACAGGGGACCGGAATGAGCAGTTCTTC. Full variable domain (remainder filled in from reference TRBV11-3 and TRBJ2-1): EAGVVQSPRYKIIEKKQPVAFWCNPISGHNTLYWYLQNLGQGPELLIRYENEEAVDDSQLPKDRFSAERLKGVDSTLKIQPAELGDSAVYLCASSYGTGDRNEQFFGPGTRLTVL.

For this clonotype: A much larger clone differs by one base, so this may be a read error. The V gene is TRBV20-1, the J gene TRBJ2-2; D is uncertain. The CDR3 has 17 amino acids. Trimming removed 4 bases from V and 2 bases from J, with 20 bases in between. Germline V CDR1 and CDR2: DFQATT, SNEGSKA (reference sequence). CDR3 sequence (DNA): TGCAGTGCTATAACCCTCTCGCAGGAGCAAAACACCGGGGAGCTGTTTTTT. Translated, it gives CSAITLSQEQNTGELFF.

Concerning this clonotype: A much larger clone lies a single base off, so this may be a read error. The gene calls are TRBV5-6 and TRBJ2-3, with no clear D. V lost 5 bases, J lost 4 bases, and 17 bases lay in between. The CDR3 is made up of 15 amino acids. The germline CDR1 and CDR2 sequences are SGHDT and YYEEEE. CDR3 DNA: TGTGCCAGCAGACCCATAGTCCAGAGCGCAGATACGCAGTATTTT. Amino acids: CASRPIVQSADTQYF.

This chain uses TRBV30 with TRBJ2-7; 9 nucleotides align to TRBD2. The CDR3 is made up of 15 amino acids. J gave up 1 base and V 2 bases, and 6 bases lay outside the gene matches. Germline V gene data show CDR1 as GTSNPN and CDR2 as SVGIG (reference sequence). Here the CDR3 DNA reads TGTGCCTGGAGTAGCCTAGCGGGACCTTCCTACGAGCAGTACTTC. This encodes CAWSSLAGPSYEQYF. The variable domain in full, with the rest retrieved from reference TRBV30 and TRBJ2-7, is SQTIHQWPATLVQPVGSPLSLECTVEGTSNPNLYWYRQAAGRGLQLLFYSVGIGQISSEVPQNLSASRPQDRQFILSSKKLLLSDSGFYLCAWSSLAGPSYEQYFGPGTRLTVT.

The rearrangement uses TRBV12-3 or TRBV12-4 and TRBJ2-7; 9 bases map to TRBD1. J lost 2 bases, V lost 8 bases, and 10 bases had no gene match. The CDR3 spans 15 residues. The CDR3 region has the DNA TGTGCCAGCGGTCATACCGGACAGGGGACCTACGAGCAGTACTTC. Its translation is CASGHTGQGTYEQYF.

There are many counts of this clonotype. The genes are TRBV7-9 and TRBJ1-1; TRBD1 matches 8 bases. The CDR3 has 16 residues. Germline V gene data show CDR1 as SEHNR and CDR2 as FQNEAQ (reference sequence). The trim removed 6 bases at V and 1 base at J, leaving 10 bases unmatched. CDR3 coding DNA: TGTGCCAGCAGTTCACTTCAGGGGGCAGAGAACACTGAAGCTTTCTTT. As protein: CASSSLQGAENTEAFF.

Worth noting for this clonotype: An end of the junction differs from the germline gene, which may be a read error. The V and J genes are TRBV24-1 and TRBJ1-5, with a tentative D call TRBD1 (5 bases). In germline, CDR1 is KGHDR, CDR2 SFDVKD. The CDR3 has 20 amino acids. The CDR3 sequence: CATSDSQTVGGLRKNQPRHF. The CDR3 bases are TGTGCCACCAGTGATAGCCAGACAGTCGGCGGATTGAGGAAAAATCAGCCCCGGCATTTT.

This clonotype was detected only a few times. The genes are TRBV19 and TRBJ2-7; TRBD2 might be the D (6 bases). Germline V gene sequence: CDR1 LNHDA, CDR2 SQIVND (reference sequence). V shed 1 base and J shed 3 bases, with 13 bases lying between them. CDR3 length equals 15 residues. The DNA for the CDR3 is TGTGCCAGTAGTATAGTGGGTAGCGGCCTCTACGAGCAGTACTTC. Encoded protein: CASSIVGSGLYEQYF. Complete variable domain (other parts from reference TRBV19 and TRBJ2-7): DGGITQSPKYLFRKEGQNVTLSCEQNLNHDAMYWYRQDPGQGLRLIYYSQIVNDFQKGDIAEGYSVSREKKESFPLTVTSAQKNPTAFYLCASSIVGSGLYEQYFGPGTRLTVT.

The chain joins TRBV24-1 to TRBJ2-2; D call uncertain. V lost 5 bases to trimming and J lost 9 bases, with 9 bases between them. Germline assignment: CDR1 KGHDR and CDR2 SFDVKD. There are 12 residues in the CDR3. CDR3 protein: CATSVRSRELFF. CDR3 nucleotide sequence: TGTGCCACCAGTGTTCGATCCAGGGAGCTGTTTTTT.

This chain connects TRBV6-5 to TRBJ2-3; no clear D. V was trimmed by 6 bases and J by 0 bases, leaving 10 bases between them. The CDR3 consists of 14 residues. CDR1 and CDR2 (germline): MNHEY, SVGAGI. The CDR3 protein is CASSHSPSTDTQYF. The CDR3 DNA sequence: TGTGCCAGCAGCCACAGTCCGAGCACAGATACGCAGTATTTT.

This clonotype was seen more than once but under ten times. The chain recombines TRBV6-2 or TRBV6-3 with TRBJ1-1, with D possibly being TRBD1 (5 bases). Trimming removed 2 bases from V and 1 base from J, with 17 bases in between. The CDR3 extends over 17 amino acids. Per germline, CDR1 MNHEY and CDR2 SVGEGT. In DNA, the CDR3 is TGTGCCAGCAGTTACCCTCCTTCCCAGGGACCGAACACTGAAGCTTTCTTT. Its protein product is CASSYPPSQGPNTEAFF.

In this sample, this clonotype turned up a few times. V and J are TRBV11-2 and TRBJ2-2; maybe TRBD2 (6 bases). Germline V gene data show CDR1 as SGHAT and CDR2 as FQNNGV. This CDR3 is built from 15 residues. Trimming pared 3 bases from V and 7 bases from J, leaving 15 bases between. CDR3 residues: CASSFGGFGDGELFF. The CDR3 region has the DNA TGTGCCAGCAGCTTCGGGGGTTTCGGGGACGGGGAGCTGTTTTTT.

To note about this clonotype: Possible read error: a much larger clone is one base away. The chain joins TRBV20-1 to TRBJ2-7, with 12 positions matching TRBD1. From germline, CDR1 is DFQATT and CDR2 SNEGSKA (reference sequence). This CDR3 is built from 15 residues. DNA of the CDR3: TGCAGTGCTACCGGGACAGGGGGCCCCGGTTACGAGCTGTACTTC. Translating it yields CSATGTGGPGYELYF.

About this clonotype itself: Lacking the conserved final phenylalanine or tryptophan, this CDR3 likely reflects a read error. J is TRBJ2-7 and V is TRBV4-1, with a possible D match to TRBD2 (5 bases). V shed 0 bases and J shed 5 bases, with 5 bases lying between them. CDR3 length: 12 amino acids. Germline assignment: CDR1 MGHRA and CDR2 YSYEKL. The CDR3 sequence: CASSQDGDEQYS. The CDR3 DNA reads TGCGCCAGCAGCCAAGACGGGGACGAGCAGTACTCC.

This clonotype has at least ten counts. The genes are TRBV9 and TRBJ2-7; perhaps D is TRBD1 or TRBD2 (5 bases each). The germline V gene encodes CDR1 SGDLS and CDR2 YYNGEE. CDR3 length equals 14 residues. V gave up 2 bases and J gave up 0 bases, with 9 bases separating them. DNA for the CDR3: TGTGCCAGCAGCGTTGAGGGGTACTCCTACGAGCAGTACTTC. Translating gives CASSVEGYSYEQYF. The full variable domain, rest sourced from reference TRBV9 and TRBJ2-7, is DSGVTQTPKHLITATGQRVTLRCSPRSGDLSVYWYQQSLDQGLQFLIQYYNGEERAKGNILERFSAQQFPDLHSELNLSSLELGDSALYFCASSVEGYSYEQYFGPGTRLTVT.

With respect to this clonotype: A much larger clone lies one base from this, so it may be a read error. No conserved phenylalanine or tryptophan is present at the end of the CDR3, so a read error is the likely explanation. It is unclear where the CDR3 begins or ends on the DNA, so no DNA is shown, and the CDR3 is as TCRdb lists it. The V and J genes are TRBV13 and TRBJ2-1; the table's D call of TRBD2 was not tested on the DNA. The CDR3 spans 12 amino acids, including both terminal residues. Germline V lookup: CDR1 PRHDT, CDR2 FYEKMQ (reference sequence). The CDR3 sequence: CASSRGWPGSFL.

This clonotype was seen repeatedly, ten times or more. The rearrangement uses TRBV19 and TRBJ1-1, with D unresolved. CDR1 and CDR2 (germline): LNHDA, SQIVND (reference sequence). V shed 7 bases and J shed 1 base, with 7 bases lying between them. The CDR3 covers 12 residues. DNA for the CDR3: TGTGCCAGTAAGTTGGGGAACACTGAAGCTTTCTTT. This codes for CASKLGNTEAFF.

This clonotype has at least ten counts. The genes are TRBV20-1 and TRBJ2-6; 7 bases agree with TRBD1. This CDR3 has 16 amino acids. V shed 0 bases, J shed 5 bases, and the junction held 7 bases outside the gene matches. The germline V gene has CDR1 DFQATT and CDR2 SNEGSKA (reference sequence). The CDR3 nucleotides are TGCAGTGCTAGAGACAAAGAGGGGGCGAGGGCCAACGTCCTGACTTTC. This sequence encodes CSARDKEGARANVLTF.

This clonotype was seen repeatedly, ten times or more. J is TRBJ2-7 and V is TRBV7-6; D is possibly TRBD1 (8 bases). The CDR3 is 15 residues long. Germline loops: CDR1 SGHVS, CDR2 FNYEAQ. V was clipped by 6 bases and J by 4 bases, with 19 bases between them. The CDR3 nucleotides read TGTGCCAGCAGTCCGGTCGGACAGGGAGGGTACGAGCAGTACTTC. Protein: CASSPVGQGGYEQYF.